The 27 T cell receptor beta chains below come from one sample, sequenced in a study of regulatory T cells in long-lasting Graves disease. Time point given: newly diagnosed GD, antithyroid drugs for less than 3 months. With RNA extracted from PBMCs as input, the TCR library was made. Building of the TCR beta libraries involved iRepertoire HTBI primers and Arm-PCR of CDR3 regions. From the multiplex PCR reads, TCRdb called clonotypes with MiXCR, one entry per CDR3 protein. The profile covers 250,000 to 300,000 distinct CDR3 sequences, with 18% appearing a single time and roughly 15% taken by the ten largest. The same sample was also used in a study of T cells in Graves' hyperthyroidism and ophthalmopathy.

Sequencing used peripheral blood mononuclear cells (PBMCs), obtained at new diagnosis, from a patient treated with antithyroid drugs. These receptor sequences come from a woman aged 25 to 39 with Graves disease.

This clonotype has a count of ten or more. The genes are TRBV20-1 and TRBJ2-5, with TRBD1 identical over 9 bases. This CDR3 is 12 amino acids long. With V trimmed by 6 bases and J by 9 bases, 8 bases remained unmatched. Germline V lookup: CDR1 DFQATT, CDR2 SNEGSKA (reference sequence). Written as DNA, the CDR3 is TGCAGTGCGAGTGACAGGGGGGGGTCCCAGTACTTC. It specifies CSASDRGGSQYF.

This clonotype has a count of ten or more. This sequence joins TRBV20-1 and TRBJ2-7, with TRBD2 matching 10 bases. The V and J ends lost 7 bases and 0 bases, in that order; junction bases with no gene match: 6. Germline assignment: CDR1 DFQATT and CDR2 SNEGSKA (reference sequence). This CDR3 is 14 amino acids long. In nucleotides, the CDR3 is TGCAGTGTACGGACTAGCGGTGCCTCCTACGAGCAGTACTTC. Protein sequence: CSVRTSGASYEQYF.

J is TRBJ2-1 and V is TRBV5-1; D is unclear. The CDR3 extends over 15 amino acids. Trimming removed 5 bases at V and 5 bases at J, with 17 bases between. The germline V gene has CDR1 SGHRS and CDR2 YFSETQ. The chain's CDR3 is CASSLMSPENNEQFF. As DNA, the CDR3 is TGCGCCAGCAGTCTGATGTCCCCTGAAAACAATGAGCAGTTCTTC.

As to this clonotype: A read error may explain this, as a much larger clone is one base away. This chain uses TRBV7-2 with TRBJ2-7; D remains unclear. Per germline, CDR1 SGHTA and CDR2 FQGNSA. This CDR3 region has 15 residues. The CDR3 loop is CASSQDPLSYYEQYF. The DNA for the CDR3 is TGCGCCAGCAGCCAAGATCCACTGAGCTACTACGAGCAGTACTTC.

In this sample, this clonotype turned up many times. The V call is TRBV7-2, the J call TRBJ2-2; D tentatively reads TRBD1 or TRBD2 (5 bases each). Germline CDR1 and CDR2: SGHTA and FQGNSA. Trimming left V 6 bases short and J 1 base short, with 18 bases between. This CDR3 spans 17 amino acids. CDR3 in amino acids: CASSSNPGTVNTGELFF. Here the CDR3 DNA reads TGTGCCAGCAGTTCTAACCCCGGGACGGTGAACACCGGGGAGCTGTTTTTT.

This clonotype was found a few times. V is TRBV6-1 and J is TRBJ2-3; weak D call: TRBD1 (6 bases). CDR3 length: 16 residues. Germline CDR1 and CDR2: MNHNS and SASEGT. Trimming pared 1 base from V and 2 bases from J, leaving 13 bases between. This CDR3 reads CASSEGNREYTDTQYF. The CDR3, as DNA: TGTGCCAGCAGTGAAGGAAACAGGGAATACACAGATACGCAGTATTTT.

In its sample, this clonotype was seen many times. The chain recombines TRBV29-1 with TRBJ2-5; 7 bases are a match to TRBD1. The CDR3 has 14 residues. CDR1 and CDR2 (germline): SQVTM, ANQGSEA. The trim removed 3 bases at V and 1 base at J, leaving 5 bases unmatched. The CDR3 sequence: CSVDPGTAQETQYF. CDR3 DNA sequence: TGCAGCGTTGACCCAGGGACAGCCCAAGAGACCCAGTACTTC. Variable domain in full (rest from reference TRBV29-1 and TRBJ2-5): SAVISQKPSRDICQRGTSLTIQCQVDSQVTMMFWYRQQPGQSLTLIATANQGSEATYESGFVIDKFPISRPNLTFSTLTVSNMSPEDSSIYLCSVDPGTAQETQYFGPGTRLLVL.

The sample holds a few counts of this clonotype. The CDR3 reads CASSPSTWTARNTIYF. CDR3 bases: TGTGCCAGCAGCCCTTCGACCTGGACAGCCAGAAACACCATATATTTT. The chain couples TRBV14 to TRBJ1-3; tentatively, D is TRBD1 (6 bases). CDR3 length: 16 residues. The ends were cut back, 4 bases at V and 5 bases at J, with 18 bases in the middle. Germline CDR1 reads SGHDN; CDR2 reads FVKESK.

The chain joins TRBV30 to TRBJ1-2; no definite D call. V dropped 3 bases and J dropped 2 bases, with 10 bases sitting between them. The length of the CDR3 is 13 residues. CDR1 and CDR2 from the germline V gene are GTSNPN and SVGIG (reference sequence). The CDR3 region is CAWSRTLNYGYTF. The CDR3 nucleotides are TGTGCCTGGAGCAGGACCCTAAACTATGGCTACACCTTC.

This clonotype was detected ten times or more. The CDR3 is CASRGSNQPQHF. The CDR3 nucleotides read TGTGCCAGCAGAGGGAGCAATCAGCCCCAGCATTTT. V and J are TRBV28 and TRBJ1-5; D gene uncertain. This CDR3 has 12 amino acids. Trimming pared 6 bases from V and 1 base from J, leaving 4 bases between. Looked up from germline, CDR1 is MDHEN and CDR2 is SYDVKM.

This clonotype showed up many times. This sequence joins TRBV6-2 or TRBV6-3 and TRBJ2-1; 7 bases fit TRBD1. This CDR3 contains 15 residues. Losses at the gene ends were 7 bases for V and 2 bases for J; bases not matched to a gene: 8. Germline CDR1 is MNHEY and CDR2 is SVGEGT. The CDR3 is CASTMTGTAYNEQFF. The CDR3 DNA reads TGTGCCAGCACCATGACCGGGACAGCCTACAATGAGCAGTTCTTC.

This clonotype was seen at least ten times. The rearrangement uses TRBV2 and TRBJ1-5; 9 nucleotides match TRBD1. V was clipped by 0 bases and J by 2 bases; unmatched bases: 5. The CDR3 runs 17 residues. Germline V lookup: CDR1 SNHLY, CDR2 FYNNEI. The CDR3 DNA follows: TGTGCCAGCAGTGAAGCACGGACAGGGGACCGCAATCAGCCCCAGCATTTT. Translating gives CASSEARTGDRNQPQHF.

The table lists this clonotype with many counts. The chain recombines TRBV12-3 or TRBV12-4 with TRBJ1-2; D possibly corresponds to TRBD1 (5 bases). The CDR3 runs 15 residues. Trimming pared 5 bases from V and 6 bases from J, leaving 19 bases between. CDR3 in DNA: TGTGCCAGCAGTCGCCGGGGCAGTGAGTTCCATGGCTACACCTTC. As protein: CASSRRGSEFHGYTF.

Comment on this clonotype: This sequence may be a read error, since a much larger clone differs from it by one base. This chain links TRBV3-1 with TRBJ2-5; 9 bases fit TRBD2. The CDR3 is made up of 19 amino acids. Germline V lookup: CDR1 LGHDT, CDR2 YNNKEL (reference sequence). In DNA form, the CDR3 reads TGTGCCTGCAGCCAAGATCCCGGACTAGCGCGATCCGTAGCCGAGACCCAGTACTTC. This translates into CACSQDPGLARSVAETQYF.

The gene calls are TRBV13 and TRBJ2-3, with 9 bases fitting TRBD2. The CDR3 consists of 14 residues. Germline V gives CDR1 PRHDT, CDR2 FYEKMQ (reference sequence). Trimming removed 8 bases from V and 6 bases from J; junction bases left unmatched: 9. CDR3 in DNA: TGTGCCAGCGAATTAGGCGGGGGGGCTGATACGCAGTATTTT. It specifies CASELGGGADTQYF.

This clonotype was recorded at least ten times. The chain joins TRBV12-3 or TRBV12-4 to TRBJ2-7; TRBD1 matches at 7 bases. The CDR3 length is 13 residues. Trimming at V came to 3 bases and at J to 3 bases, leaving 2 bases not matched to a gene. CDR3 protein: CASSLGQSYEQYF. CDR3 in DNA: TGTGCCAGCAGTTTGGGACAGAGCTACGAGCAGTACTTC.

In this sample, this clonotype turned up many times. V usage is TRBV20-1 and J usage is TRBJ2-2; TRBD2 matches 11 bases. V was clipped by 7 bases and J by 0 bases; unmatched bases: 16. Germline CDR1 is DFQATT and CDR2 is SNEGSKA (reference sequence). There are 19 residues in the CDR3. Written as DNA, the CDR3 is TGCAGTGTAAAAGGGACTAGCGGACCTGACTCCACGAACACCGGGGAGCTGTTTTTT. This codes for CSVKGTSGPDSTNTGELFF.

This clonotype was counted ten times or more. This chain uses TRBV3-1 with TRBJ1-1, with 7 bases matching TRBD1. Germline V CDR1 and CDR2: LGHDT, YNNKEL (reference sequence). V gave up 4 bases and J gave up 3 bases; unmatched junction bases: 8. The CDR3 runs 15 residues. The CDR3 sequence: CASSPQGLRDTEAFF. DNA of the CDR3: TGTGCCAGCAGCCCACAGGGGTTAAGGGACACTGAAGCTTTCTTT.

There are a few counts of this clonotype. The chain employs TRBV4-2 and TRBJ1-1, with D unresolved. The V end was cut by 1 base, the J end by 7 bases, with 16 bases between. The germline CDR1 and CDR2 sequences are LGHNA and YNFKEQ. The CDR3 length is 15 residues. CDR3 nucleotides: TGTGCCAGCAGCCAAGGAGCGGTGGCCGACTTTGAAGCTTTCTTT. Translating it yields CASSQGAVADFEAFF.

This clonotype was picked up many times. V usage is TRBV18 and J usage is TRBJ1-1; D gene uncertain. Germline loops: CDR1 KGHSH, CDR2 LQKENI. With 2 bases removed from V and 0 bases from J, the gap between germline ends came to 10 bases. CDR3 size: 15 residues. The CDR3 DNA follows: TGTGCCAGCTCACCAACGACACGTATGAACACTGAAGCTTTCTTT. Its translation: CASSPTTRMNTEAFF.

As for this clonotype: With a much larger clone just one base away, this may be a read error. V is TRBV7-9 and J is TRBJ1-2, with no clear D. The CDR3 extends over 15 amino acids. V was pared by 2 bases and J by 3 bases, with 13 bases between. Germline CDR1 reads SEHNR; CDR2 reads FQNEAQ (reference sequence). CDR3 residues: CASSLSGFGDYGYTF. CDR3 DNA: TGTGCCAGCAGCTTATCGGGATTTGGGGACTATGGCTACACCTTC.

This clonotype has only a few counts. Mismatch with germline at one junction end may stem from a read error. The chain has TRBV6-1 and TRBJ2-5, with 10 bases that match TRBD2. Germline CDR1 is MNHNS and CDR2 is SASEGT. CDR3 length: 15 amino acids. The CDR3 bases are TGTGCCAGCAAGATAGCGGGGGGACTCCAAGAGGCCCAGTACTTC. As protein: CASKIAGGLQEAQYF.

This clonotype was seen ten or more times. V is TRBV11-2 and J is TRBJ2-7, with 11 bases fitting TRBD1. The germline gives CDR1 SGHAT, CDR2 FQNNGV. The CDR3 covers 15 residues. V shed 4 bases, J shed 5 bases, and the junction held 7 bases outside the gene matches. The CDR3 is CASSSIGQGANEQYF. The CDR3 coding sequence is TGTGCCAGCAGCTCGATTGGACAGGGGGCCAACGAGCAGTACTTC.

V is TRBV18 and J is TRBJ1-1; 8 positions agree with TRBD1. The CDR3 has 12 amino acids. In germline, CDR1 is KGHSH, CDR2 LQKENI. J was trimmed by 8 bases and V by 6 bases; bases with no gene match: 5. This CDR3 is CASSPGGLEAFF. The CDR3 bases are TGTGCCAGCTCGCCAGGGGGCCTCGAAGCTTTCTTT. Full variable domain (missing parts from reference TRBV18 and TRBJ1-1): NAGVMQNPRHLVRRRGQEARLRCSPMKGHSHVYWYRQLPEEGLKFMVYLQKENIIDESGMPKERFSAEFPKEGPSILRIQQVVRGDSAAYFCASSPGGLEAFFGQGTRLTVV.

This sequence joins TRBV12-3 or TRBV12-4 and TRBJ2-1; 7 bases are shared with TRBD1. This CDR3 region has 14 residues. J gave up 10 bases and V 8 bases, and 14 bases lay outside the gene matches. CDR3 loop: CASGTGVERQEQFF. In DNA, the CDR3 is TGTGCCAGCGGAACAGGGGTGGAACGACAAGAGCAGTTCTTC.

With respect to this clonotype: With only one base between it and a far larger clone, this is likely a read error. The rearrangement joins TRBV7-2 to TRBJ2-7; TRBD2 might be the D (5 bases). Germline loops: CDR1 SGHTA, CDR2 FQGNSA. CDR3 length equals 14 residues. Trimming shortened V by 1 base and J by 6 bases, and 13 bases separated the two germline ends. This chain's CDR3 is CASSLVGMSGEQYF. The CDR3 nucleotides read TGTGCCAGCAGCTTAGTGGGTATGAGCGGCGAGCAGTACTTC.

As for this clonotype: One base away lies a much larger clone, so this may be a sequencing read error. The V and J genes are TRBV7-9 and TRBJ1-4; 7 positions agree with TRBD1. Germline values: CDR1 SEHNR, CDR2 FQNEAQ (reference sequence). CDR3 length: 14 residues. V was pared by 4 bases and J by 4 bases, with 3 bases of the junction left unmatched. The CDR3 loop is CASSSRQGNEKLFF. CDR3 bases: TGTGCCAGCAGCTCCCGACAGGGTAATGAAAAACTGTTTTTT.